A single sample gave rise to the 20 T cell receptor beta chains below, sequenced in a study of cytotoxic CD8 clonotypes in ibrutinib-treated CLL. The protocol was immunoSEQ multiplex PCR, while the TCRdb copy is restricted to in-frame clones and leaves out a portion. The profile shows 52,000 or so clones, roughly 83% of them singletons. The material sequenced was PBMCs, taken after 24 months of ibrutinib treatment. The receptors come from a human donor with chronic lymphocytic leukemia.

This clone was seen once. The V and J genes are TRBV20-1 and TRBJ2-7, with D uncertain. The CDR3 length is 11 residues. V was shortened by 5 bases and J by 5 bases, with 10 bases between the two germline ends. Germline V lookup: CDR1 DFQATT, CDR2 SNEGSKA (reference sequence). CDR3 amino acids: CSAQISNEQYF. CDR3 in DNA: TGCAGTGCTCAAATATCGAACGAGCAGTACTTC.

V is TRBV11-2 and J is TRBJ1-1; no reliable D call. This CDR3 has 16 amino acids. Trimming left V 1 base short and J 1 base short, with 13 bases between. The germline V gene has CDR1 SGHAT and CDR2 FQNNGV. The chain's CDR3 is CASSLAGSTGNTEAFF. CDR3 sequence (DNA): TGTGCCAGCAGCTTAGCTGGGTCTACGGGGAACACTGAAGCTTTCTTT. The variable domain in full, completed from reference TRBV11-2 and TRBJ1-1, reads EAGVAQSPRYKIIEKRQSVAFWCNPISGHATLYWYQQILGQGPKLLIQFQNNGVVDDSQLPKDRFSAERLKGVDSTLKIQPAKLEDSAVYLCASSLAGSTGNTEAFFGQGTRLTVV.

This chain uses TRBV7-6 with TRBJ2-7; D perhaps matches TRBD2 (6 bases). Germline V lookup: CDR1 SGHVS, CDR2 FNYEAQ. The CDR3 is 15 amino acids. V lost 1 base and J 5 bases, leaving 15 bases between the germline ends. CDR3 coding DNA: TGTGCCAGCAGCTTAGGGGGGGTATTAGCGAACGAGCAGTACTTC. This translates into CASSLGGVLANEQYF.

V usage is TRBV6-1 and J usage is TRBJ1-3; maybe TRBD1 (6 bases). Trimming removed 4 bases from V and 1 base from J, with 17 bases in between. Germline V gives CDR1 MNHNS, CDR2 SASEGT. The CDR3 runs to 17 residues. The CDR3 DNA is TGTGCCAGCAGTGCCACACTCAGGGGAGGATCTGGAAACACCATATATTTT. Its translation is CASSATLRGGSGNTIYF.

The chain employs TRBV2 and TRBJ2-2; no clear D. CDR1 and CDR2 from the germline V gene are SNHLY and FYNNEI. CDR3 length: 15 residues. Trimming stripped 4 bases from V and 2 bases from J, with 11 bases between. The CDR3 here is CASSAGRSNTGELFF. CDR3 in DNA: TGTGCCAGCAGTGCAGGCAGGTCAAACACCGGGGAGCTGTTTTTT.

The sample holds a few counts of this clone. The rearrangement joins TRBV11-1 to TRBJ2-4; unclear D gene. In germline, CDR1 is SGHAT, CDR2 FQDESV (reference sequence). The CDR3 runs to 12 residues. The V end was cut by 2 bases, the J end by 8 bases, with 7 bases between. CDR3 bases: TGTGCCAGCAGCTTACATGGGGACATTCAGTACTTC. Protein product: CASSLHGDIQYF.

This clone occurred a few times. As DNA, the CDR3 is TGTGCCTCCCGCGCCGGGATAGGGGGCTACACCTTC. It specifies CASRAGIGGYTF. V gene TRBV2 combines with J gene TRBJ1-2; unclear D gene. The CDR3 has 12 amino acids. Germline-derived CDR1 and CDR2 are SNHLY and FYNNEI. V lost 11 bases to trimming and J lost 8 bases, with 18 bases between them.

The chain couples TRBV29-1 to TRBJ2-3; D is possibly TRBD2 (5 bases). The V end was cut by 2 bases, the J end by 1 base, with 10 bases between. Germline V gives CDR1 SQVTM, CDR2 ANQGSEA. This CDR3 region has 14 residues. The CDR3 bases are TGCAGCGTTGAAAAAGGGAGAGGCACAGATACGCAGTATTTT. The encoded protein is CSVEKGRGTDTQYF.

V usage is TRBV30 and J usage is TRBJ2-5; no clear D gene. Trimming shortened V by 1 base and J by 3 bases, and 6 bases separated the two germline ends. This CDR3 has 12 amino acids. Germline V CDR1 and CDR2: GTSNPN, SVGIG (reference sequence). The CDR3 here is CAWSASKETQYF. The CDR3 region has the DNA TGTGCCTGGAGTGCCTCCAAAGAGACCCAGTACTTC.

This clone was detected only once. The gene calls are TRBV7-3 and TRBJ2-7; 7 positions agree with TRBD2. Germline-derived CDR1 and CDR2 are SGHTA and FQGTGA. CDR3 size: 15 residues. V dropped 2 bases and J dropped 4; count of bases not matched to a gene: 8. In DNA, the CDR3 is TGTGCCAGCAGCTTAGGGGCTAGCGGACCGTACGAGCAGTACTTC. Translating gives CASSLGASGPYEQYF.

The chain links TRBV19 to TRBJ2-3; possibly TRBD1 or TRBD2 for D (5 bases each). Germline values: CDR1 LNHDA, CDR2 SQIVND (reference sequence). Trimming shortened V by 8 bases and J by 3 bases, and 15 bases separated the two germline ends. This CDR3 has 14 residues. The CDR3 nucleotides are TGTGCCAGTCAACCCGGGACCGCTACAGATACGCAGTATTTT. Translation gives CASQPGTATDTQYF.

This clone appeared a single time. V is TRBV27 and J is TRBJ2-7; 8 bases map to TRBD2. The germline gives CDR1 MNHEY, CDR2 SMNVEV (reference sequence). V was clipped by 4 bases and J by 3 bases; unmatched bases: 11. The CDR3 sequence is 16 residues long. CDR3 in DNA: TGTGCCAGCAGTTCAGTGAGGGCTAGCGGGTTCTACGAGCAGTACTTC. This codes for CASSSVRASGFYEQYF.

This clone showed up just a few times. This sequence joins TRBV6-4 and TRBJ2-1; 14 bases are shared with TRBD2. V lost 3 bases, J lost 6 bases, and 1 base stayed unmatched. CDR1 and CDR2 (germline): MRHNA, SNTAGT. The CDR3 totals 15 residues. The CDR3 reads CASSEGTSGSNEQFF. The CDR3 DNA reads as TGTGCCAGCAGTGAGGGGACTAGCGGGAGCAATGAGCAGTTCTTC.

The V gene is TRBV7-3, the J gene TRBJ2-3, with 7 positions matching TRBD2. Germline V gene data show CDR1 as SGHTA and CDR2 as FQGTGA. After removal of 3 bases from V and 2 bases from J, the junction contained 8 bases not matched to a gene. The CDR3 is made up of 16 amino acids. The CDR3 region is CASSLPVAGDTDTQYF. DNA for the CDR3: TGTGCCAGCAGCTTGCCGGTCGCGGGAGACACAGATACGCAGTATTTT.

The chain couples TRBV6-1 to TRBJ2-7; TRBD2 matches at 12 bases. CDR1 is MNHNS, CDR2 SASEGT, per germline. J gave up 4 bases and V 4 bases, and 11 bases lay outside the gene matches. CDR3 length equals 17 residues. The CDR3 reads CASSGGLAGMLGYEQYF. The CDR3 region has the DNA TGTGCCAGCAGTGGCGGACTAGCGGGAATGCTGGGGTACGAGCAGTACTTC.

The chain uses TRBV30 and TRBJ1-4; D might be TRBD1 (6 bases). This CDR3 contains 16 residues. V was cut by 0 bases and J by 8 bases, with 19 bases left in between. The germline CDR1 and CDR2 sequences are GTSNPN and SVGIG (reference sequence). The CDR3 DNA sequence: TGTGCCTGGAGTGTACCCATATCAGGGGCGCAGGAAAAACTGTTTTTT. It codes for CAWSVPISGAQEKLFF.

The V call is TRBV5-5, the J call TRBJ2-2; D call uncertain. With 2 bases removed from V and 4 bases from J, the gap between germline ends came to 12 bases. Germline CDR1 is SGHKS and CDR2 is YYEKEE (reference sequence). This CDR3 comprises 15 residues. The CDR3 loop is CASSLGQVGTGELFF. In DNA form, the CDR3 reads TGTGCCAGCAGCTTAGGCCAGGTGGGCACCGGGGAGCTGTTTTTT. Drawing the rest from reference TRBV5-5 and TRBJ2-2, the complete variable domain is DAGVTQSPTHLIKTRGQQVTLRCSPISGHKSVSWYQQVLGQGPQFIFQYYEKEERGRGNFPDRFSARQFPNYSSELNVNALLLGDSALYLCASSLGQVGTGELFFGEGSRLTVL.

The chain is built from TRBV27 and TRBJ2-3; either TRBD1 or TRBD2 may fit D (6 bases each). This CDR3 spans 18 amino acids. CDR1 is MNHEY, CDR2 SMNVEV, per germline (reference sequence). Trimming removed 2 bases from V and 3 bases from J, with 21 bases in between. CDR3 in amino acids: CASSLEPVQGGWTDTQYF. Written as DNA, the CDR3 is TGTGCCAGCAGTTTAGAGCCTGTACAGGGAGGTTGGACAGATACGCAGTATTTT.

This clone was recorded a few times. This rearrangement joins TRBV5-1 to TRBJ2-5, with D possibly being TRBD2 (5 bases). V was pared by 0 bases and J by 3 bases, with 12 bases between. Looked up from germline, CDR1 is SGHRS and CDR2 is YFSETQ. This CDR3 is 15 amino acids long. Here the CDR3 reads CASSLGGSGEETQYF. The CDR3 DNA reads as TGCGCCAGCAGCTTGGGAGGGAGTGGTGAAGAGACCCAGTACTTC.

The V and J genes are TRBV9 and TRBJ2-3, with unresolved D. V was cut by 0 bases and J by 7 bases, with 24 bases left in between. The CDR3 covers 18 residues. The germline V gene encodes CDR1 SGDLS and CDR2 YYNGEE. CDR3 sequence: CASSVAYSTGLMIYTQYF. The CDR3 DNA is TGTGCCAGCAGCGTAGCGTACTCGACCGGGCTCATGATTTATACGCAGTATTTT.